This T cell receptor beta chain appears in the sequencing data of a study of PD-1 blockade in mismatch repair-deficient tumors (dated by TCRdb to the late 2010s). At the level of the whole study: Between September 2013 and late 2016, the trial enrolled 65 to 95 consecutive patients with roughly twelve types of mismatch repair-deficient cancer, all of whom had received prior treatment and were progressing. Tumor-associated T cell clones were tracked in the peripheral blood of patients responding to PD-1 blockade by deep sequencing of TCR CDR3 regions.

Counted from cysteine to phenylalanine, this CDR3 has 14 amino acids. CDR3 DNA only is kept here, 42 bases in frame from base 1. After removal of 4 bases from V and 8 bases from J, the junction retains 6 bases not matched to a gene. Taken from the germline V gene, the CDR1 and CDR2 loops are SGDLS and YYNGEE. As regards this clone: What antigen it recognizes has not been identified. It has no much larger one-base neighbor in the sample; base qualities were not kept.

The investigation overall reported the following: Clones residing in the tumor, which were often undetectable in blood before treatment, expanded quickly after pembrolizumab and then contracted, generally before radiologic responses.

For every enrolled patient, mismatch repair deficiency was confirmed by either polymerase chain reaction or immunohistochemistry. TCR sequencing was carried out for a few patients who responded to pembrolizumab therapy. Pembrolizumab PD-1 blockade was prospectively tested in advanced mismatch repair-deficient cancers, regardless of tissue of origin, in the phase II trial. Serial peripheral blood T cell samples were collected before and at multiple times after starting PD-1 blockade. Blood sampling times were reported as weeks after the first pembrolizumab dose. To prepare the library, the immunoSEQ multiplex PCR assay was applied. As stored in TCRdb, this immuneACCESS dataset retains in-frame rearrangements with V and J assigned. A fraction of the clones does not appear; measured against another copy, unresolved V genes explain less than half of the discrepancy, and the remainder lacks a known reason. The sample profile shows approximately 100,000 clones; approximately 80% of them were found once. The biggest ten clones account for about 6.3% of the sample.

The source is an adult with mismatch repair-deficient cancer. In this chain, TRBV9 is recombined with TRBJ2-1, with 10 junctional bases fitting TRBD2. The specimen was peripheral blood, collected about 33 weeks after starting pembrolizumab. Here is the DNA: TGTGCCAGCAGCCCTAGCGGGAGTCTGCATGAGCAGTTCTTC. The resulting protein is CASSPSGSLHEQFF.